Listed below are T cell receptor beta chains from one sample, sequenced in a study of T-cell memory formation after mild COVID-19. TCRdb reanalysed the 5' RACE reads using MiXCR and keeps one entry per CDR3 protein. In the table there are fewer than 350,000 distinct CDR3 sequences, approximately 18% of which are singletons. Sequenced sample: PBMCs or a T cell subset sorted from them (not recorded which). The receptors shown here come from a man aged 18 to 30 who had mild COVID-19 (a few samples of this study predate the infection). Cell type and time point are not known. Each CDR3 is given with its conserved first and last residue. D genes are given only for firm matches. The size of a clone is reported for some rows only, either as once, few or many, or as a class for expanded clones.

d_call | j_call | cdr3_length | v_call | clone_size | cdr3_aa | cdr3_nt
- | TRBJ2-7 | 14 | TRBV20-1 | few | CSARALEDFPEQYF | TGCAGTGCTAGAGCCCTCGAGGACTTTCCCGAGCAGTACTTC
TRBD1 | TRBJ2-7 | 12 | TRBV20-1 | - | CSARDRGYEQYF | TGCAGTGCCAGGGACAGGGGTTACGAGCAGTACTTC
- | TRBJ1-1 | 13 | TRBV11-2 | many | CASSSTERTEAFF | TGTGCCAGCAGCTCCACGGAGAGGACTGAAGCTTTCTTT
TRBD1 | TRBJ1-3 | 15 | TRBV20-1 | - | CSARRLQGSGNTIYF | TGCAGTGCTAGACGGCTACAGGGGTCTGGAAACACCATATATTTT
TRBD2 | TRBJ2-2 | 16 | TRBV7-9 | - | CASSSAGLVNTGELFF | TGTGCCAGCAGCTCGGCGGGACTAGTAAACACCGGGGAGCTGTTTTTT
- | TRBJ2-2 | 16 | TRBV9 | - | CASSVGRGANTGELFF | TGTGCCAGCAGCGTAGGCCGCGGGGCGAACACCGGGGAGCTGTTTTTT
- | TRBJ1-4 | 14 | TRBV7-9 | - | CASSLGGVNEKLFF | TGTGCCAGCAGCTTAGGCGGGGTAAATGAAAAACTGTTTTTT
- | TRBJ2-3 | 17 | TRBV30 | few | CAWSGSPQHKALDTQYF | TGTGCCTGGAGTGGGTCTCCTCAGCATAAGGCGCTAGATACGCAGTATTTT
- | TRBJ2-3 | 14 | TRBV5-1 | few | CASSPTGRDHVKGF | TGCGCCAGCAGCCCGACCGGACGGGACCACGTTAAAGGTTTT
TRBD2 | TRBJ2-7 | 15 | TRBV12-3/TRBV12-4 | - | CASSFSPSGTYEQYF | TGTGCCAGCAGTTTTAGCCCTAGCGGAACTTACGAGCAGTACTTC
- | TRBJ1-5 | 14 | TRBV27 | few | CASSLSGGQGPQHF | TGTGCCAGCAGTTTATCTGGGGGGCAAGGGCCCCAGCATTTT
- | TRBJ2-2 | 15 | TRBV7-9 | - | CASSTNLQGPGELFF | TGTGCCAGCAGCACAAATCTTCAGGGTCCCGGGGAGCTGTTTTTT
- | TRBJ1-2 | 12 | TRBV7-9 | few | CASSQQGYGYTF | TGTGCCAGCAGCCAACAGGGCTATGGCTACACCTTC
- | TRBJ2-1 | 14 | TRBV5-1 | many | CASSLARRHNEQFF | TGCGCCAGCAGCTTGGCGAGACGTCATAATGAGCAGTTCTTC
- | TRBJ2-7 | 14 | TRBV20-1 | - | CSARDRVVGYEQYF | TGCAGTGCTAGAGATCGAGTGGTAGGCTACGAGCAGTACTTC
- | TRBJ2-1 | 15 | TRBV18 | - | CASSPQQGPGDEQFF | TGTGCCAGCTCACCACAGCAGGGGCCGGGGGATGAGCAGTTCTTC
- | TRBJ2-5 | 15 | TRBV7-9 | - | CASRATREPQETQYF | TGTGCCAGCAGAGCCACCCGGGAACCCCAAGAGACCCAGTACTTC
- | TRBJ2-7 | 16 | TRBV2 | few | CASSAYGDFPTHEQYF | TGTGCCAGCAGTGCCTATGGGGATTTTCCCACCCACGAGCAGTACTTC
- | TRBJ2-7 | 14 | TRBV12-5 | - | CASGLVGRSYEQYF | TGTGCTAGTGGTTTGGTAGGTCGGTCCTACGAGCAGTACTTC
- | TRBJ2-1 | 14 | TRBV19 | - | CASSRALGYNEQFF | TGTGCCAGTAGTAGGGCTTTGGGCTACAATGAGCAGTTCTTC
TRBD1 | TRBJ2-1 | 13 | TRBV6-5 | - | CASRAADRGGQFF | TGTGCCAGCAGAGCCGCGGACAGGGGAGGGCAGTTCTTC
- | TRBJ2-1 | 13 | TRBV7-3 | many | CASSTYRANEQFF | TGTGCCAGCAGCACATACAGGGCGAATGAGCAGTTCTTC
- | TRBJ2-2 | 16 | TRBV7-6 | few | CASSTTGTRNTGELFF | TGTGCCAGCAGCACCACAGGGACCCGCAACACCGGGGAGCTGTTTTTT
TRBD2 | TRBJ2-3 | 15 | TRBV6-6 | many | CASSSRGGATDTQYF | TGTGCCAGCAGTAGTCGCGGGGGGGCCACAGATACGCAGTATTTT
- | TRBJ1-2 | 16 | TRBV5-6 | - | CASSLAPGRTNYGYTF | TGTGCCAGCAGCTTGGCCCCGGGACGGACTAACTATGGCTACACCTTC
TRBD1 | TRBJ1-5 | 14 | TRBV10-3 | few | CAISEVTGGQPQHF | TGTGCCATCAGTGAAGTGACAGGGGGTCAGCCCCAGCATTTT
- | TRBJ1-1 | 14 | TRBV14 | - | CASRKDSYGTEAFF | TGTGCCAGCCGGAAGGACAGTTACGGCACTGAAGCTTTCTTT
- | TRBJ2-7 | 13 | TRBV20-1 | many | CSVRGGDLYEQYF | TGCAGTGTGAGAGGCGGGGATCTATACGAGCAGTACTTC
- | TRBJ1-1 | 15 | TRBV4-1 | - | CASSQEGRRLHEAFF | TGCGCCAGCAGCCAAGAAGGCAGACGATTGCATGAAGCTTTCTTT
TRBD2 | TRBJ2-7 | 15 | TRBV5-1 | - | CASSLEAGGTYEQYF | TGCGCCAGCAGCTTGGAGGCGGGGGGCACCTACGAGCAGTACTTC
TRBD2 | TRBJ2-2 | 15 | TRBV7-2 | - | CASSPPGLSTGELFF | TGTGCCAGCAGCCCGCCGGGACTAAGCACCGGGGAGCTGTTTTTT
TRBD2 | TRBJ2-4 | 13 | TRBV12-3/TRBV12-4 | - | CASSTSGGGVRYF | TGTGCCAGCTCGACTAGCGGGGGCGGTGTTCGGTACTTC
- | TRBJ1-5 | 14 | TRBV19 | - | CASSIQRGNQPQHF | TGTGCCAGTAGTATCCAGCGGGGCAATCAGCCCCAGCATTTT
- | TRBJ1-1 | 16 | TRBV11-2 | - | CASSLVGSGSYTEAFF | TGTGCCAGCAGCTTAGTGGGGAGCGGGAGTTACACTGAAGCTTTCTTT
- | TRBJ2-5 | 14 | TRBV7-9 | - | CASSPQALRETQYF | TGTGCCAGCAGCCCCCAGGCCCTCCGGGAGACCCAGTACTTC
- | TRBJ2-5 | 15 | TRBV9 | - | CASSIYGTAQETQYF | TGTGCCAGCAGCATATACGGGACGGCCCAAGAGACCCAGTACTTC
- | TRBJ1-1 | 14 | TRBV5-1 | few | CASSLAGAGDEAFF | TGCGCCAGCAGCTTGGCGGGAGCCGGAGATGAAGCTTTCTTT
- | TRBJ2-1 | 16 | TRBV5-6 | - | CASSLAYRGRNNEQFF | TGTGCCAGCAGCTTGGCCTACCGGGGGCGAAACAATGAGCAGTTCTTC
- | TRBJ1-5 | 15 | TRBV6-2/TRBV6-3 | - | CASISRIANNQPQHF | TGTGCCAGCATATCGAGAATAGCGAACAATCAGCCCCAGCATTTT
- | TRBJ2-5 | 14 | TRBV11-2 | many | CASSLNGAQETQYF | TGTGCCAGCAGCTTGAACGGGGCTCAAGAGACCCAGTACTTC
- | TRBJ2-7 | 13 | TRBV18 | many | CASSPGAEYEQYF | TGTGCCAGCTCACCAGGGGCAGAGTACGAGCAGTACTTC
- | TRBJ2-2 | 15 | TRBV7-2 | - | CASSSDSPRVGELFF | TGTGCCAGCAGCTCGGACTCCCCTAGGGTCGGGGAGCTGTTTTTT
TRBD2 | TRBJ2-6 | 16 | TRBV7-3 | - | CATSRGGPVGANVLTF | TGTGCCACGTCGCGGGGGGGCCCAGTCGGGGCCAACGTCCTGACTTTC
TRBD1 | TRBJ2-1 | 16 | TRBV7-2 | - | CASSLGTGTGLYEQFF | TGTGCCAGCAGCTTAGGCACCGGGACAGGGTTATACGAGCAGTTCTTC
- | TRBJ2-5 | 12 | TRBV4-1 | few | CASSYPRGPQYF | TGCGCCAGCAGCTATCCCCGGGGGCCCCAGTACTTC
TRBD2 | TRBJ2-3 | 15 | TRBV12-5 | - | CASGPHGDYTDTQYF | TGTGCTAGTGGTCCCCACGGGGACTACACAGATACGCAGTATTTT
TRBD2 | TRBJ2-3 | 15 | TRBV7-7 | few | CASSLGSGGGDTQYF | TGTGCCAGCAGCTTGGGTAGCGGGGGAGGGGATACGCAGTATTTT
TRBD2 | TRBJ2-3 | 13 | TRBV27 | few | CASKAGNTDTQYF | TGTGCCAGCAAAGCGGGGAACACAGATACGCAGTATTTT
TRBD1 | TRBJ2-4 | 18 | TRBV27 | - | CASSLFKGQNLAKNIQYF | TGTGCCAGCAGTTTATTCAAGGGACAGAACTTAGCCAAAAACATTCAGTACTTC
- | TRBJ2-3 | 13 | TRBV3-1 | few | CASSQDREEAQYF | TGTGCCAGCAGCCAAGATAGGGAGGAAGCGCAGTATTTT
- | TRBJ1-6 | 13 | TRBV11-1 | few | CASSFQVYSPLHF | TGTGCCAGCAGCTTTCAGGTTTATTCACCCCTCCACTTT
- | TRBJ1-6 | 17 | TRBV11-2 | - | CASSLEAGSSYNSPLHF | TGTGCCAGCAGCTTAGAGGCGGGGAGCTCCTATAATTCACCCCTCCACTTT
TRBD1 | TRBJ1-1 | 13 | TRBV2 | many | CASSGQGNTEAFF | TGTGCCAGCAGCGGACAGGGGAACACTGAAGCTTTCTTT